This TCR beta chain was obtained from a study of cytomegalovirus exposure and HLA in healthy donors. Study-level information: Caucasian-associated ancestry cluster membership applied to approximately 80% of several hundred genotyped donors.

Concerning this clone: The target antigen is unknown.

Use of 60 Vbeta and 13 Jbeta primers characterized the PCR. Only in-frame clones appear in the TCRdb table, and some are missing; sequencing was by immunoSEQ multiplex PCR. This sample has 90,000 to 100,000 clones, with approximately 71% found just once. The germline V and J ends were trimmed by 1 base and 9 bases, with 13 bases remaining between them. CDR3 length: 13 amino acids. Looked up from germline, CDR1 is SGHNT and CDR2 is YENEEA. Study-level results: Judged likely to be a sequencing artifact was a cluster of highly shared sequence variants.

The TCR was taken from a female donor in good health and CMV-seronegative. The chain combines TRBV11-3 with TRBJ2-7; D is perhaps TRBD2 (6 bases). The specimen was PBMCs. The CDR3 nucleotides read TGTGCCAGCAGCTTAGTTGGCACCGGGGGGCAGTACTTC. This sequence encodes CASSLVGTGGQYF.